The entry that follows covers one T cell receptor (beta chain) sequence. Using its own MiXCR run on the 5' RACE reads, TCRdb lists one record per CDR3 protein. The sample lists 50,000 to 65,000 distinct CDR3 sequences; about 17% were seen once. CDR1 is MDHEN, CDR2 SYDVKM, per germline. CDR3 length: 11 amino acids. Trimming cost V 5 bases and J 14 bases; bases outside gene matches: 8. These data come from a study of early T cells in non-severe SARS-CoV-2 infection. This TCR was sampled from an adult who was a healthcare worker with PCR-confirmed SARS-CoV-2 infection or an uninfected control (not recorded which). The specimen was whole blood, collected at baseline. This rearrangement joins TRBV28 to TRBJ1-1; 7 nucleotides match TRBD1. The DNA for the CDR3 is TGTGCCAGCAGTCCCGGGACAGCTATCTTCTTT. Translating it yields CASSPGTAIFF. Variable domain in full (rest from reference TRBV28 and TRBJ1-1): DVKVTQSSRYLVKRTGEKVFLECVQDMDHENMFWYRQDPGLGLRLIYFSYDVKMKEKGDIPEGYSVSREKKERFSLILESASTNQTSMYLCASSPGTAIFFGQGTRLTVV.